What follows is one T cell receptor (beta chain) and its context. Its antigen is unidentified. TCRdb ran MiXCR on the reads and lists one entry per CDR3 protein. The data contain about 470,000 distinct CDR3 sequences, 40% to 50% of them singletons. Germline CDR1 and CDR2: GTSNPN and SVGIG (reference sequence). The V segment lost 8 bases and the J segment 5 bases; nucleotides outside the gene matches: 14. The CDR3 runs 15 residues. The data were obtained in a study of T cell repertoires in cytomegalovirus infection. Study as a whole: Recently identified HLA-C-restricted CMV epitopes were used, and well-studied HLA-B-restricted CMV epitopes were used as well.

The sample in question was cultured PBMCs, obtained from culture after CMV antigen stimulation. The sequence was obtained from a human donor in good health (CMV status not recorded). Some clones in this sample may be carry-over from other donors' samples. This rearrangement joins TRBV30 to TRBJ2-1; 8 positions match TRBD2. The CDR3 DNA is TGTGCCGGCTCACCCCTCGGGAGGGGTAACAATGAGCAGTTCTTC. It encodes CAGSPLGRGNNEQFF. The entire variable domain, with the rest obtained from reference TRBV30 and TRBJ2-1, is as follows: SQTIHQWPATLVQPVGSPLSLECTVEGTSNPNLYWYRQAAGRGLQLLFYSVGIGQISSEVPQNLSASRPQDRQFILSSKKLLLSDSGFYLCAGSPLGRGNNEQFFGPGTRLTVL.